This entry describes one T cell receptor beta chain. The V and J ends lost 0 bases and 0 bases respectively, with 8 bases between them. The CDR3 is 15 residues long. The germline V gene encodes CDR1 LGHDT and CDR2 YNNKEL (reference sequence). The sample belongs to a study of blood T cell repertoires in COVID-19. Study-wide background: COVID-19 samples from acute and convalescent phases originated in the United States, Italy and Spain. T cells, B-cell-depleted T cells, or PBMCs supplied cDNA or gDNA.

How the authors handled the data: Amplification from reference gene primers served as the basis for estimated nucleated cell counts. Profiled with immunoSEQ multiplex PCR; TCRdb holds only in-frame clones, not every one. That table is the source of V, J and clone size, and D and trimming were worked out from the DNA. The sample holds around 170,000 clones, 80% to 90% seen once. The chain joins TRBV3-1 (or the pseudogene TRBV3-2) to TRBJ1-2; D gene unclear. The sequenced sample was peripheral blood. This TCR derives from a man between 18 and 35 years old who had recovered from COVID-19. DNA of the CDR3: TGTGCCAGCAGCCAAGATCGACTAACTAACTATGGCTACACCTTC. Residues: CASSQDRLTNYGYTF.